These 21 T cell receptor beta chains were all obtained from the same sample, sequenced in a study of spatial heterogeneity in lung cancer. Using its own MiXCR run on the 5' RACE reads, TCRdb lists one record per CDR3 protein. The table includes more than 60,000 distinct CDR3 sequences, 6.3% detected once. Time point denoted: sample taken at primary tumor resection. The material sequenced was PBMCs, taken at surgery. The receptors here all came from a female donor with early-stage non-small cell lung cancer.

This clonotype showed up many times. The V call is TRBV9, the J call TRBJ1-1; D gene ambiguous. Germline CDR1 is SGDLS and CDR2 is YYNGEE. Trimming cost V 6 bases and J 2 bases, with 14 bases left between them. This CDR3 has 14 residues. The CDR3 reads CASTPGRTNTEAFF. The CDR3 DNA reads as TGTGCCAGCACCCCTGGACGTACAAACACTGAAGCTTTCTTT.

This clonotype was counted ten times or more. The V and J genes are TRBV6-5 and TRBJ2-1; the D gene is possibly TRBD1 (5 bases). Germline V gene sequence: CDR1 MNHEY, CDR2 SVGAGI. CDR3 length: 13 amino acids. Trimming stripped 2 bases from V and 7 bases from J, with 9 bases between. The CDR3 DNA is TGTGCCAGCAGTTACGGGGCCCAGAATGAGCAGTTCTTC. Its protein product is CASSYGAQNEQFF.

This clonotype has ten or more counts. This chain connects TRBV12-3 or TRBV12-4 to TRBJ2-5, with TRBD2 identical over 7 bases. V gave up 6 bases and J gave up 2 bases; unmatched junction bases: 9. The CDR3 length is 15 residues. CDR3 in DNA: TGTGCCAGCAGCCCCGCCTCCGGGGGGCAAGAGACCCAGTACTTC. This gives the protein CASSPASGGQETQYF.

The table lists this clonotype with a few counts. The DNA for the CDR3 is TGCGCCAGCAGCTTGATTGGGACAGGGAGTGGATCACCCCTCCACTTT. It specifies CASSLIGTGSGSPLHF. V usage is TRBV5-1 and J usage is TRBJ1-6, with 9 nucleotides matching TRBD1. V lost 1 base and J lost 10; bases outside the gene matches: 9. CDR1 is SGHRS, CDR2 YFSETQ, per germline. The CDR3 totals 16 residues.

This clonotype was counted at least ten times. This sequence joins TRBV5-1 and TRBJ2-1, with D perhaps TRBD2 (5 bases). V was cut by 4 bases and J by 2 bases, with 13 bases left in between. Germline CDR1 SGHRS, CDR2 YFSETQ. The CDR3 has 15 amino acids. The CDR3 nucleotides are TGCGCCAGCAGCCTCGGGGTAGTCGCCTACAATGAGCAGTTCTTC. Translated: CASSLGVVAYNEQFF. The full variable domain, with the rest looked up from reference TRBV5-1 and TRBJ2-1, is KAGVTQTPRYLIKTRGQQVTLSCSPISGHRSVSWYQQTPGQGLQFLFEYFSETQRNKGNFPGRFSGRQFSNSRSEMNVSTLELGDSALYLCASSLGVVAYNEQFFGPGTRLTVL.

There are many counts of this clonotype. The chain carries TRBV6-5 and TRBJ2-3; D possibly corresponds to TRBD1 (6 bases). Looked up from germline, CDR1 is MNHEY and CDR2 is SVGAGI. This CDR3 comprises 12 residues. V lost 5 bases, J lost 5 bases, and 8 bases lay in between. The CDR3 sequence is CASSKGVDTQYF. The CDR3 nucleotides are TGTGCCAGCAGTAAGGGGGTAGATACGCAGTATTTT.

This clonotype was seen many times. CDR3 residues: CASRPDRGLRQPQHF. In nucleotides, the CDR3 is TGTGCCAGCAGACCGGACAGGGGGCTTCGTCAGCCCCAGCATTTT. This chain links TRBV28 with TRBJ1-5; 11 bases match TRBD1. The CDR3 runs 15 residues. CDR1 is MDHEN and CDR2 is SYDVKM in the germline V gene. V dropped 6 bases and J dropped 6; count of bases not matched to a gene: 7.

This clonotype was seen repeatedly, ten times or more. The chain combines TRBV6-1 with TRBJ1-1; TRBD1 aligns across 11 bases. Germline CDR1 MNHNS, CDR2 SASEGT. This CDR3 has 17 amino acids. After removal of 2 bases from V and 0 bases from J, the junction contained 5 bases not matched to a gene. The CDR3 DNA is TGTGCCAGCAGTGAAAGAGGGGACAGGGGGATGAACACTGAAGCTTTCTTT. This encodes CASSERGDRGMNTEAFF.

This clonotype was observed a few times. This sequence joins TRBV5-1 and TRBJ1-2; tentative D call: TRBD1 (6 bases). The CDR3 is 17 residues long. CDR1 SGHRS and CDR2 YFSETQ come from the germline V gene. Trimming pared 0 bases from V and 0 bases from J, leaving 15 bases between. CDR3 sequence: CASSLAVSDSANYGYTF. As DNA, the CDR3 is TGCGCCAGCAGCTTGGCCGTCTCGGACAGTGCTAACTATGGCTACACCTTC.

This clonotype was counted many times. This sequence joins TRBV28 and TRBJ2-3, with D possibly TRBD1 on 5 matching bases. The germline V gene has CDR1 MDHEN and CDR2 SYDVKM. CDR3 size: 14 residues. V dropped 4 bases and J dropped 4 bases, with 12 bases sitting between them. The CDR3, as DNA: TGTGCCAGCAGTTATCAGGGCGCGGCAGATACGCAGTATTTT. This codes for CASSYQGAADTQYF.

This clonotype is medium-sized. The CDR3 is CASSLEAPLGYGYTF. The DNA for the CDR3 is TGTGCCAGCAGCTTAGAAGCACCTCTGGGCTATGGCTACACCTTC. The chain couples TRBV7-9 to TRBJ1-2; D is unresolved. V was clipped by 1 base and J by 4 bases, with 13 bases between them. The length of the CDR3 is 15 residues. Germline V gives CDR1 SEHNR, CDR2 FQNEAQ (reference sequence). The full variable domain, rest sourced from reference TRBV7-9 and TRBJ1-2, is DTGVSQNPRHKITKRGQNVTFRCDPISEHNRLYWYRQTLGQGPEFLTYFQNEAQLEKSRLLSDRFSAERPKGSFSTLEIQRTEQGDSAMYLCASSLEAPLGYGYTFGSGTRLTVV.

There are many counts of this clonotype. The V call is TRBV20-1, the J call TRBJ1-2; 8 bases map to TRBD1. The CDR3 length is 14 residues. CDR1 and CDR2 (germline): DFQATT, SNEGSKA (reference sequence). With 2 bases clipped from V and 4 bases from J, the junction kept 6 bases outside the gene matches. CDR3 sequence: CSARQGAEVYGYTF. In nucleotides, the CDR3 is TGCAGTGCTAGACAGGGGGCGGAAGTCTATGGCTACACCTTC.

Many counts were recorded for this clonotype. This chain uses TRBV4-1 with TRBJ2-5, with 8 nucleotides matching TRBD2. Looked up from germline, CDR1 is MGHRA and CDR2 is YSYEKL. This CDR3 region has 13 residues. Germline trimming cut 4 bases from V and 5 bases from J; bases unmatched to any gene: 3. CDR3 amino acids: CASSPGGAETQYF. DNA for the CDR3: TGCGCCAGCAGCCCCGGGGGGGCCGAGACCCAGTACTTC.

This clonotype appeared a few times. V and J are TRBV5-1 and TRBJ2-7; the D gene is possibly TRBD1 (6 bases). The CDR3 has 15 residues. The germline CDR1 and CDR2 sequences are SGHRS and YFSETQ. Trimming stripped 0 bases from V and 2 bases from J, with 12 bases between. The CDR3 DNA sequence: TGCGCCAGCAGCTTGGTTCCAGGGGTGACCTACGAGCAGTACTTC. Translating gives CASSLVPGVTYEQYF. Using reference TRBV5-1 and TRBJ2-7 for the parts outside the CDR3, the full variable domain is KAGVTQTPRYLIKTRGQQVTLSCSPISGHRSVSWYQQTPGQGLQFLFEYFSETQRNKGNFPGRFSGRQFSNSRSEMNVSTLELGDSALYLCASSLVPGVTYEQYFGPGTRLTVT.

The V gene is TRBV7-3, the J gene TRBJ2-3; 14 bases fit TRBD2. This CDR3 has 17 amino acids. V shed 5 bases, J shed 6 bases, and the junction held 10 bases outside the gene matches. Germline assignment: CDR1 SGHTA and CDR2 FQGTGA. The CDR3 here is CASSEPGTSGSWDTQYF. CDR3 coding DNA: TGTGCCAGCAGCGAGCCCGGGACTAGCGGGAGTTGGGATACGCAGTATTTT.

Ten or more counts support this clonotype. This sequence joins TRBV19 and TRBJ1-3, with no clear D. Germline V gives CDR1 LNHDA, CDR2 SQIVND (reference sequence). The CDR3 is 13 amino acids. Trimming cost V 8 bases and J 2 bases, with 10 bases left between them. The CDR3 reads CASGLNPGNTIYF. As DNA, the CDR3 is TGTGCCAGTGGCTTGAATCCTGGAAACACCATATATTTT.

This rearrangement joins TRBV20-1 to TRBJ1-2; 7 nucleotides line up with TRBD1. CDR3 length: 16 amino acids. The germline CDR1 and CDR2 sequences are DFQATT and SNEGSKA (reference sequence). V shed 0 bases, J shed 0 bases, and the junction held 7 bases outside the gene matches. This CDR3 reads CSARDRGTASNYGYTF. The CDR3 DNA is TGCAGTGCTAGAGATCGGGGGACAGCCTCTAACTATGGCTACACCTTC.

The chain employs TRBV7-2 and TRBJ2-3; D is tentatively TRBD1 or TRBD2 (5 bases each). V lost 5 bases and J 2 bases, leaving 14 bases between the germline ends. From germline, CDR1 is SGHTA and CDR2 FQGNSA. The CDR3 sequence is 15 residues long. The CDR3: CASSLVGTATDTQYF. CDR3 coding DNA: TGTGCCAGCAGCCTCGTGGGGACGGCCACAGATACGCAGTATTTT.

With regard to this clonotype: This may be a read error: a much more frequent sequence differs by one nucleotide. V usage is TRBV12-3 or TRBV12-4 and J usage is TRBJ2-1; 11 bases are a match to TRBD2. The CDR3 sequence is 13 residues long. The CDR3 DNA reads TGTGCCAGCAGGGAACTAGCGGGGGTAGAGCAGTGCTTC. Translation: CASRELAGVEQCF.

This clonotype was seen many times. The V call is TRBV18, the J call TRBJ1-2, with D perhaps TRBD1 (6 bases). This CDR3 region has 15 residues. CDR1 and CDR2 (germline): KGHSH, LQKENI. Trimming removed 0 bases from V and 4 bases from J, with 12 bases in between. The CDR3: CASSPPEPGAYGYTF. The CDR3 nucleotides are TGTGCCAGCTCACCACCGGAGCCGGGGGCCTATGGCTACACCTTC.

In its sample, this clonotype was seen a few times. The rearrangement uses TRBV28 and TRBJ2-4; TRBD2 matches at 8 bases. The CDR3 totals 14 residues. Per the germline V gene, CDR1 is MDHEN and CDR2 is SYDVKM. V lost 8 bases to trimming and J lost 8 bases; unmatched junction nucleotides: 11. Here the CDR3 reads CASRGGDPVHIQYF. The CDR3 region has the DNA TGTGCCAGCCGGGGGGGGGACCCTGTTCACATTCAGTACTTC.